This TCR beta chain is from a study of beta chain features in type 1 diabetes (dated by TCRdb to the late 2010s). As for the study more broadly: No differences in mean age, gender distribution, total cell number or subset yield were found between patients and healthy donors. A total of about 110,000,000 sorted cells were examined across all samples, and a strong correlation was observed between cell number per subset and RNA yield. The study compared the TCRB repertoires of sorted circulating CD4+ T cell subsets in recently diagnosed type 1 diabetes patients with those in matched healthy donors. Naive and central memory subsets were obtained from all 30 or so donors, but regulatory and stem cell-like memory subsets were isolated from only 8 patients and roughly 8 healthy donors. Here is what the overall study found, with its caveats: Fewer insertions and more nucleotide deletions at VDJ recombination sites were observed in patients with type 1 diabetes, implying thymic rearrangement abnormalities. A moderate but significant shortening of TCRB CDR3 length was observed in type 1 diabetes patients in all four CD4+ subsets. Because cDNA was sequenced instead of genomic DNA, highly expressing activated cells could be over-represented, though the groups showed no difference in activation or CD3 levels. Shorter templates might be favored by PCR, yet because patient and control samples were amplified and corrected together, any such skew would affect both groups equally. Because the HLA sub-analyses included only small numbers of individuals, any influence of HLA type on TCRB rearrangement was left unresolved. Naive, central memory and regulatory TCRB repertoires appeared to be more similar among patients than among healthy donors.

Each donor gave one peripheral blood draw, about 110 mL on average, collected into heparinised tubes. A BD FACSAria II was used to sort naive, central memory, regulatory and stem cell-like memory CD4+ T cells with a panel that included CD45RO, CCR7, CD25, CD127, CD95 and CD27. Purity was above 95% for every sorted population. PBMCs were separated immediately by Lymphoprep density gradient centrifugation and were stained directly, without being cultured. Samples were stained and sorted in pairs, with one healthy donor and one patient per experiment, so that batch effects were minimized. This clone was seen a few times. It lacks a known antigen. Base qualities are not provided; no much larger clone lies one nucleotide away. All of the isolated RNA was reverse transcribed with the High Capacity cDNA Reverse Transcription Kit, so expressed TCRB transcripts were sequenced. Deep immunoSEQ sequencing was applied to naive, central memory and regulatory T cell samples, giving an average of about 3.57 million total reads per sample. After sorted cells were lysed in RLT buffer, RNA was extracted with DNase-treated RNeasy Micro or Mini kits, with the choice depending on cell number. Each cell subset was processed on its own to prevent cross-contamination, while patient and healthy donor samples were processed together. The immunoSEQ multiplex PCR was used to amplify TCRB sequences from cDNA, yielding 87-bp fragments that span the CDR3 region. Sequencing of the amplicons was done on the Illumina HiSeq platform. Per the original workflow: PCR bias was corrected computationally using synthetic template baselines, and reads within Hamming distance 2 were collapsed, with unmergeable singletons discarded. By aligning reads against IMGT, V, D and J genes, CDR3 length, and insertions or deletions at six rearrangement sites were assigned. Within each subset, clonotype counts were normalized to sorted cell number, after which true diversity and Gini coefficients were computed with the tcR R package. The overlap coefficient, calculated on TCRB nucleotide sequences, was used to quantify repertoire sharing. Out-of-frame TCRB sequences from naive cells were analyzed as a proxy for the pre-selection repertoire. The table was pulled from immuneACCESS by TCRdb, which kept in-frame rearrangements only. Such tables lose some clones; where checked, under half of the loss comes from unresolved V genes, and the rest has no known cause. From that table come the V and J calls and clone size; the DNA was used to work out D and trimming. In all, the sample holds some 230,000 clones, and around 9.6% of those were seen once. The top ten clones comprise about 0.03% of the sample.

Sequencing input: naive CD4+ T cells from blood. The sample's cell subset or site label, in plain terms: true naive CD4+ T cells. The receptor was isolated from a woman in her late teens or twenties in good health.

The sequenced DNA is TGTGCCAGCAGCGTTTCCTCCACCCGGGGTCAGGGGGAAGGGGGCTACACCTTC. This encodes CASSVSSTRGQGEGGYTF. The chain employs TRBV9 and TRBJ1-2, and TRBD1 matches 7 of the central bases. Including cysteine and phenylalanine, the CDR3 has 18 amino acids. Kept here is only the CDR3 DNA, which spans 54 bases and is read in frame from base 1. V lost 2 bases and J lost 8 bases, and the count of bases not matched to a germline gene is 21. In the germline V gene, CDR1 corresponds to SGDLS and CDR2 to YYNGEE.